This entry is about one T cell receptor (beta chain). Its matching antigen is unknown. The data were taken from a study of blood T cells in healthy people across ages. Study conclusions and caveats: Donors of long life had a larger count of naive CD4+ cells and greater diversity than aged donors. While age rose, TCR beta diversity per million T cells dropped in a roughly linear way. In these data, TCR beta diversity tracked strongly with naive T cell percentage.

J lost 1 base, V lost 3 bases, and 5 bases had no gene match. The CDR3 runs to 14 residues. Germline V CDR1 and CDR2: DFQATT, SNEGSKA (reference sequence). It was with a sample-barcoded 5' primer and a J-beta primer mix that a second PCR of roughly 7 to 12 cycles was run. A single record per CDR3 protein comes from TCRdb applying MiXCR to the 5' RACE reads. This table holds 650,000 to 800,000 distinct CDR3 sequences, 40% to 50% found once. Sample: blood. V and J are TRBV20-1 and TRBJ2-5; 7 bases agree with TRBD2. This clonotype was obtained from a man aged 60 to 69 in good health. The CDR3 nucleotides read TGCAGTGCTAGCGGGGGGATCGCCCAAGAGACCCAGTACTTC. Encoded protein: CSASGGIAQETQYF.